This TCR beta chain was found in a study of blood T cell repertoires in COVID-19. Background on the study: Sources were T cells, B-cell-depleted T cells, or PBMCs; the material itself was cDNA or gDNA.

Germline V gene data show CDR1 as MDHEN and CDR2 as SYDVKM. The V segment lost 1 base and the J segment 5 bases; nucleotides outside the gene matches: 8. There are 16 residues in the CDR3. This table comes from immunoSEQ multiplex PCR, and its TCRdb copy is limited to in-frame clones, with some not included. The sample yields over 300,000 clones, around 87% seen once. This chain connects TRBV28 to TRBJ2-5; 9 bases align to TRBD2. The sample consisted of peripheral blood. The receptor comes from a man aged 18 to 30 with active or convalescent COVID-19. The CDR3 here is CASSLFSLAGRETQYF. The CDR3 nucleotides read TGTGCCAGCAGTTTATTCTCGCTAGCGGGGAGGGAGACCCAGTACTTC.